Sequencing of this T cell receptor (beta chain) was carried out in a study of PD-1 blockade in classical Hodgkin lymphoma. Relapse after autologous stem cell transplantation occurred in every patient, and brentuximab vedotin exposure varied. Trimming took off 5 bases at V and 5 bases at J, with 13 bases between the two ends. CDR3 length equals 14 residues. CDR1 and CDR2 (germline): SGHNT, YYREEE (reference sequence). Some clones are missing from TCRdb's copy, which holds only in-frame ones; the method was immunoSEQ multiplex PCR. The sample records approximately 98,000 clones, 80% to 90% being singletons.

The receptor was derived from a human donor with classical Hodgkin lymphoma. The rearrangement uses TRBV5-4 and TRBJ2-2; tentative D call: TRBD1 (6 bases). The sample was peripheral blood mononuclear cells (PBMCs), taken before the second cycle of nivolumab. The CDR3: CASRYRELTGELFF. Written as DNA, the CDR3 is TGTGCCAGCAGGTACAGGGAATTGACCGGGGAGCTGTTTTTT. Full variable domain (outside the CDR3, taken from reference TRBV5-4 and TRBJ2-2): ETGVTQSPTHLIKTRGQQVTLRCSSQSGHNTVSWYQQALGQGPQFIFQYYREEENGRGNFPPRFSGLQFPNYSSELNVNALELDDSALYLCASRYRELTGELFFGEGSRLTVL.